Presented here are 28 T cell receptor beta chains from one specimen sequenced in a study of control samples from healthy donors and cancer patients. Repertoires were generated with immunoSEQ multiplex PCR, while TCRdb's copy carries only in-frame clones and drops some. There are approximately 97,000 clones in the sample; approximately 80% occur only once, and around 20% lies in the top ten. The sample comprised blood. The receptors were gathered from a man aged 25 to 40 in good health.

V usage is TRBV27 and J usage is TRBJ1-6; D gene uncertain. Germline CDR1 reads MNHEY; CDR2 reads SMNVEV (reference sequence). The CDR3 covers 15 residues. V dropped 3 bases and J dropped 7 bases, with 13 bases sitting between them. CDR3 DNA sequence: TGTGCCAGCAGTTTGTCCCACGACTCCAATTCACCCCTCCACTTT. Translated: CASSLSHDSNSPLHF.

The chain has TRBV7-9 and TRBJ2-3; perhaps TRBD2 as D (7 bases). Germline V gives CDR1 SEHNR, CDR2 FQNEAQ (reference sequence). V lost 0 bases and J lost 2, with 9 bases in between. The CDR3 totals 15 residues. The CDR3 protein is CASSLAAGATDTQYF. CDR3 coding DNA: TGTGCCAGCAGCTTAGCGGCGGGGGCCACAGATACGCAGTATTTT.

The CDR3 loop is CASSSGQIHGYTF. DNA of the CDR3: TGTGCCAGCAGCTCCGGACAGATTCATGGCTACACCTTC. This chain joins TRBV7-9 and TRBJ1-2, with a weak D call TRBD1 (6 bases). The length of the CDR3 is 13 residues. Germline V gene sequence: CDR1 SEHNR, CDR2 FQNEAQ (reference sequence). Trimming cost V 4 bases and J 6 bases, with 12 bases left between them.

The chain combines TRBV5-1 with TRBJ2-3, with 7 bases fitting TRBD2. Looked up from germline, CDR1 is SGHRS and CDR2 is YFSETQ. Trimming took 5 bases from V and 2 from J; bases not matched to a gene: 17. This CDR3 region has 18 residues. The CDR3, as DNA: TGCGCCAGCAGTCCCTCCCCCCTAGGCGGGAGATTCACAGATACGCAGTATTTT. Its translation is CASSPSPLGGRFTDTQYF. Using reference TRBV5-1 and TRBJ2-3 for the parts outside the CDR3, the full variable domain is KAGVTQTPRYLIKTRGQQVTLSCSPISGHRSVSWYQQTPGQGLQFLFEYFSETQRNKGNFPGRFSGRQFSNSRSEMNVSTLELGDSALYLCASSPSPLGGRFTDTQYFGPGTRLTVL.

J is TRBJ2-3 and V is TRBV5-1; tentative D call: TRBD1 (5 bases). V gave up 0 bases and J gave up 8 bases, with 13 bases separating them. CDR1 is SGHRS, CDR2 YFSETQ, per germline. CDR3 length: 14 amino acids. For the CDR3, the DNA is TGCGCCAGCAGCTTGGATGGGGCCGCCGGTACGCAGTATTTT. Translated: CASSLDGAAGTQYF.

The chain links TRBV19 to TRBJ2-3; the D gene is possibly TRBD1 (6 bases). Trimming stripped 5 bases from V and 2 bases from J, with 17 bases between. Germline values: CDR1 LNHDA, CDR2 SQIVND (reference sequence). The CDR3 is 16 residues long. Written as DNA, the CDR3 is TGTGCCAGTAGTCCGCAGGGGTTCTCTACCACAGATACGCAGTATTTT. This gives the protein CASSPQGFSTTDTQYF.

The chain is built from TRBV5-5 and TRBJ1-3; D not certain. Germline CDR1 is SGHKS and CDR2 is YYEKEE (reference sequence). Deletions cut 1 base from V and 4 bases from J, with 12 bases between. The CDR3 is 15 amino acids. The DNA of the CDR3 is TGTGCCAGCAGCTTGCCAGGCTTGGAGGGAAACACCATATATTTT. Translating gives CASSLPGLEGNTIYF.

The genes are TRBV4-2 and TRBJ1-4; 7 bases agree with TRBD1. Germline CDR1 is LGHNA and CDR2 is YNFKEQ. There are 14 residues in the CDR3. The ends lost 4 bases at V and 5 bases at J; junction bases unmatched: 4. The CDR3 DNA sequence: TGTGCCAGCAGCCCCGGACAGGAAAATGAAAAACTGTTTTTT. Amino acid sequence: CASSPGQENEKLFF.

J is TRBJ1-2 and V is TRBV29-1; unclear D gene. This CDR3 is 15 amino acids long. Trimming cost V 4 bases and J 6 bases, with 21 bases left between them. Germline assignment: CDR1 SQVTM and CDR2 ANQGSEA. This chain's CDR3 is CSVGVIQNPKDGYTF. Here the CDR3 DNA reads TGCAGCGTTGGGGTGATACAAAATCCCAAGGATGGCTACACCTTC.

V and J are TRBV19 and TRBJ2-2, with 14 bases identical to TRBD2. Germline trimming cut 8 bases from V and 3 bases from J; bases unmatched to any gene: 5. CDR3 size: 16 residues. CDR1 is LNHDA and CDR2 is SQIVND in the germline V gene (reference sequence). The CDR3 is CASQTSGGAYTGELFF. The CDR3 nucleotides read TGTGCCAGTCAGACTAGCGGGGGGGCGTACACCGGGGAGCTGTTTTTT.

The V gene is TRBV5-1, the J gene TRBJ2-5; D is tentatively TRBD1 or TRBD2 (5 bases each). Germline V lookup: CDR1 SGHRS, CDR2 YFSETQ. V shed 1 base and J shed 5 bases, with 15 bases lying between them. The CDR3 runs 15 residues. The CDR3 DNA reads TGCGCCAGCAGCTTGCGGGAAGTTTGGGGGGAGACCCAGTACTTC. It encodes CASSLREVWGETQYF.

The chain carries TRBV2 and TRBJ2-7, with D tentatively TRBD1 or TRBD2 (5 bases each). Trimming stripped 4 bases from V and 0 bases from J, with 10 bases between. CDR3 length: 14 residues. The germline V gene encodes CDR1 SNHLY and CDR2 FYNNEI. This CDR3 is CASSGDATSYEQYF. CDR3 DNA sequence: TGTGCCAGCAGTGGGGACGCAACCTCCTACGAGCAGTACTTC.

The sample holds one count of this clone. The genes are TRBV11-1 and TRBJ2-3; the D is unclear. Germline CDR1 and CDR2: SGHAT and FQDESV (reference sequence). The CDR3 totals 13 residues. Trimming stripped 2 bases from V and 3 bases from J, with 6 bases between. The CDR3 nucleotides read TGTGCCAGCAGCTTACTAATTACAGATACGCAGTATTTT. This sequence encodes CASSLLITDTQYF.

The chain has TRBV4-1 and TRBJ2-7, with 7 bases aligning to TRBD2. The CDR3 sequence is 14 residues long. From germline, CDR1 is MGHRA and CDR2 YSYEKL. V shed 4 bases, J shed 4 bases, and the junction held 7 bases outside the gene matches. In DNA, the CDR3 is TGCGCCAGCAGCCTTACTAGCGATCGGTACGAGCAGTACTTC. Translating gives CASSLTSDRYEQYF.

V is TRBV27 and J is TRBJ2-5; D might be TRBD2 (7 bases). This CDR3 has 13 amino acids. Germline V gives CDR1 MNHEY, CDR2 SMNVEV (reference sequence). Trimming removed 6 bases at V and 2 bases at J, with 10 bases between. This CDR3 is CASRRGLQETQYF. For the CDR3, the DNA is TGTGCCAGCAGGCGGGGGCTACAAGAGACCCAGTACTTC.

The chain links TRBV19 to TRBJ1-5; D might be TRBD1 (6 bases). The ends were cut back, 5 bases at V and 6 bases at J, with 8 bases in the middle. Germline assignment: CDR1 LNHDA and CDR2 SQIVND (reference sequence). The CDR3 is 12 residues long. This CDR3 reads CASSVRGQPQHF. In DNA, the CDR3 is TGTGCCAGTAGTGTCAGGGGTCAGCCCCAGCATTTT.

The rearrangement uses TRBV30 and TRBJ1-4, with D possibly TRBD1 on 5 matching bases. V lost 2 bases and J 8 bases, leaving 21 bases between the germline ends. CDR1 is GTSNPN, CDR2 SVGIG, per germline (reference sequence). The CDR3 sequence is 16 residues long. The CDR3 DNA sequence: TGTGCCTGGAGTCTAGACTCGGGGAGGGGAGGCGAAAAACTGTTTTTT. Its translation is CAWSLDSGRGGEKLFF.

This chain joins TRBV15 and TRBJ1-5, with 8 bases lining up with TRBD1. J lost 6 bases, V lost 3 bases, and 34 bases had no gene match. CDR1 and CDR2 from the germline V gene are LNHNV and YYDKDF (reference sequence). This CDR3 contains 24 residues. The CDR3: CATSSNLGSTRQGSGGGFFQPQHF. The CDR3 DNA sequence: TGTGCCACCAGCAGTAACCTGGGTTCGACTCGACAGGGGAGTGGAGGGGGCTTTTTTCAGCCCCAGCATTTT.

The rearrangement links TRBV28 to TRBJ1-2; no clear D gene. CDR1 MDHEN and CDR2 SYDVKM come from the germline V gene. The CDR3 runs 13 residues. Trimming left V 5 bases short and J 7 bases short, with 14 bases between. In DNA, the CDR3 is TGTGCCAGCAGTGGGCCACGGGCCATTGGCTACACCTTC. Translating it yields CASSGPRAIGYTF.

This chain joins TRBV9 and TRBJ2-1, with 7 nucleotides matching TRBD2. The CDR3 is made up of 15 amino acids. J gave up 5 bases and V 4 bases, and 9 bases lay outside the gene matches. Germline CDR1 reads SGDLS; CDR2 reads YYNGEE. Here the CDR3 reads CASSRAAGNNNEQFF. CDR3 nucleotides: TGTGCCAGCAGCCGCGCAGCGGGGAATAACAATGAGCAGTTCTTC.

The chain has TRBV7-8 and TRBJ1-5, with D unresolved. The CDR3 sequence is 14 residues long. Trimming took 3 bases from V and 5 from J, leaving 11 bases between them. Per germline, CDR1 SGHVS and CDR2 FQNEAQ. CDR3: CASSFSGFYQPQHF. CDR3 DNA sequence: TGTGCCAGCAGCTTCTCAGGTTTTTATCAGCCCCAGCATTTT.

CDR3 loop: CASSNPDGSNEKLFF. CDR3 coding DNA: TGTGCCAGCAGCAACCCGGACGGTAGTAATGAAAAACTGTTTTTT. The chain employs TRBV7-9 and TRBJ1-4; D uncertain. The length of the CDR3 is 15 residues. Germline V lookup: CDR1 SEHNR, CDR2 FQNEAQ (reference sequence). Trimming cost V 5 bases and J 4 bases, with 14 bases left between them. The variable domain in full, completed from reference TRBV7-9 and TRBJ1-4, reads DTGVSQNPRHKITKRGQNVTFRCDPISEHNRLYWYRQTLGQGPEFLTYFQNEAQLEKSRLLSDRFSAERPKGSFSTLEIQRTEQGDSAMYLCASSNPDGSNEKLFFGSGTQLSVL.

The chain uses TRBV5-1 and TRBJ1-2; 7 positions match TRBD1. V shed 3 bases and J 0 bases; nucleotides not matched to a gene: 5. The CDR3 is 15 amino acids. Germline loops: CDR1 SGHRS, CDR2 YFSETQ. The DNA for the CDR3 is TGCGCCAGCAGCTCAGGGACAGTTACTAACTATGGCTACACCTTC. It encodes CASSSGTVTNYGYTF.

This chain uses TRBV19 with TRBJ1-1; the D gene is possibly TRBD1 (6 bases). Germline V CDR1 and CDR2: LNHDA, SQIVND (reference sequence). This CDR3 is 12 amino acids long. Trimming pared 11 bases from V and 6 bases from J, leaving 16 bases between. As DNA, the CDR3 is TGTGCCGATAATCACAGGGTCGCTGAAGCTTTCTTT. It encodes CADNHRVAEAFF.

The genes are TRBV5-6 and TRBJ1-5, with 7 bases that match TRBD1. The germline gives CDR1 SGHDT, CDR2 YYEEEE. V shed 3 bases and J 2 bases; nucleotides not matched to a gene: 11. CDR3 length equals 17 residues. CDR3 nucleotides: TGTGCCAGCAGCTGGGACAGTTTAGAGATCGGCAATCAGCCCCAGCATTTT. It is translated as CASSWDSLEIGNQPQHF. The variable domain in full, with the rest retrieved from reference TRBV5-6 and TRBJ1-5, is DAGVTQSPTHLIKTRGQQVTLRCSPKSGHDTVSWYQQALGQGPQFIFQYYEEEERQRGNFPDRFSGHQFPNYSSELNVNALLLGDSALYLCASSWDSLEIGNQPQHFGDGTRLSIL.

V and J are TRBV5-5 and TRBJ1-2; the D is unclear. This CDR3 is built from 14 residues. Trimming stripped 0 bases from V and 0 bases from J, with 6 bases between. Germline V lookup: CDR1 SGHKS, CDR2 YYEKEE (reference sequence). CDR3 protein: CASSLAPANYGYTF. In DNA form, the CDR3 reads TGTGCCAGCAGCTTGGCACCGGCTAACTATGGCTACACCTTC. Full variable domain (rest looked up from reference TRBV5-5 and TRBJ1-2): DAGVTQSPTHLIKTRGQQVTLRCSPISGHKSVSWYQQVLGQGPQFIFQYYEKEERGRGNFPDRFSARQFPNYSSELNVNALLLGDSALYLCASSLAPANYGYTFGSGTRLTVV.

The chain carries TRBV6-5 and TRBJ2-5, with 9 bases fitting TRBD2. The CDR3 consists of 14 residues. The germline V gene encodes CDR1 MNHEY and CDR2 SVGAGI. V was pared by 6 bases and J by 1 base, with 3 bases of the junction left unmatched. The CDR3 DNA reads TGTGCCAGCAGCCTAGCGGGACCCCAAGAGACCCAGTACTTC. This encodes CASSLAGPQETQYF.

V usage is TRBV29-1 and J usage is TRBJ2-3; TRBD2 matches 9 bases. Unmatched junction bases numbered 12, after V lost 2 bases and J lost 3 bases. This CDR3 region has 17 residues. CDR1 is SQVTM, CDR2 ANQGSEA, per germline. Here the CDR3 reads CSVEPRLAEDTTDTQYF. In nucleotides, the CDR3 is TGCAGCGTTGAACCGAGACTAGCGGAAGACACTACAGATACGCAGTATTTT.